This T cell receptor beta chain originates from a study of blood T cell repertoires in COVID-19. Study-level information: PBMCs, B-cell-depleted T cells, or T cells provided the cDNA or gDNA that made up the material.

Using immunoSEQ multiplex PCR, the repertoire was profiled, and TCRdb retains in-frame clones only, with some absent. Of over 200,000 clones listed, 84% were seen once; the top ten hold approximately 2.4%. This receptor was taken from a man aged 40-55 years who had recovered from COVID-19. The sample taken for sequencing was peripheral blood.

The CDR3 loop reads CSGRRDRENEQFF. The DNA of the CDR3 is TGCAGCGGACGCCGGGACAGGGAAAATGAGCAGTTCTTC. This chain links TRBV29-1 with TRBJ2-1; 9 nucleotides line up with TRBD1. This CDR3 contains 13 residues. Germline loops: CDR1 SQVTM, CDR2 ANQGSEA. With V trimmed by 7 bases and J by 7 bases, 8 bases remained unmatched.